These 29 T cell receptor beta chains were sequenced from one sample in a study of low-dose radiotherapy and immunotherapy resistance in tumors. Time point here: after trial treatment. Indicated treatment: LDRT plus nivolumab, ipilimumab, low-dose cyclophosphamide and aspirin (RACIN trial). TRAV- and TRBV-specific primers, spanning alpha and beta chains, primed first-strand cDNA. PCR amplification of the TCRs was performed with Phusion for 20 PCR cycles, and it relied on a constant-region primer together with a V-primer adapter. TCRdb used MiXCR to reprocess the reads, holding one entry per CDR3 protein. Here the sample spans tens of thousands of distinct CDR3 sequences, roughly 20% being singletons. The specimen was PBMCs, collected after low-dose radiotherapy plus immunotherapy. The receptors shown here come from a female donor with ovarian cancer.

With respect to this clonotype: A far larger clone is only one base removed, so a read error is likely. The chain has TRBV5-2 and TRBJ2-5. The J call is uncertain, as TRBJ2-1 better fits the DNA end. TRBV5-2 is termed a pseudogene. This CDR3 spans 12 amino acids. CDR3 sequence: CASSLDRETQFF. The CDR3 DNA reads as TGTGCCAGCAGCTTGGATCGTGAGACCCAGTTCTTC.

The sample holds many counts of this clonotype. V is TRBV12-3 or TRBV12-4 and J is TRBJ2-3; D is unclear. V was shortened by 7 bases and J by 0 bases, with 8 bases between the two germline ends. CDR3 size: 13 residues. This CDR3 reads CASTGSSTDTQYF. CDR3 coding DNA: TGTGCCAGCACAGGAAGCAGCACAGATACGCAGTATTTT.

This clonotype was counted ten times or more. This chain uses TRBV19 with TRBJ2-2; D not certain. CDR3 length: 15 residues. Germline V CDR1 and CDR2: LNHDA, SQIVND (reference sequence). Trimming took off 6 bases at V and 4 bases at J, with 15 bases between the two ends. CDR3 coding DNA: TGTGCCAGTAGCAAAGGACGGACGCTCACCGGGGAGCTGTTTTTT. As protein: CASSKGRTLTGELFF. The complete variable domain, with remaining parts taken from reference TRBV19 and TRBJ2-2, reads DGGITQSPKYLFRKEGQNVTLSCEQNLNHDAMYWYRQDPGQGLRLIYYSQIVNDFQKGDIAEGYSVSREKKESFPLTVTSAQKNPTAFYLCASSKGRTLTGELFFGEGSRLTVL.

This clonotype came up many times. This sequence joins TRBV19 and TRBJ1-6; possibly TRBD1 for D (5 bases). V was clipped by 5 bases and J by 4 bases, with 9 bases between them. The germline V gene has CDR1 LNHDA and CDR2 SQIVND (reference sequence). The CDR3 has 14 amino acids. The chain's CDR3 is CASSPRTYNSPLHF. In DNA, the CDR3 is TGTGCCAGTAGTCCACGGACATATAATTCACCCCTCCACTTT.

This clonotype was detected many times. V usage is TRBV20-1 and J usage is TRBJ1-5; the D is unclear. Trimming removed 6 bases at V and 4 bases at J, with 10 bases between. The germline gives CDR1 DFQATT, CDR2 SNEGSKA (reference sequence). The CDR3 length is 12 residues. This CDR3 is CSAPPRNQPQHF. CDR3 bases: TGCAGTGCCCCGCCGAGGAATCAGCCCCAGCATTTT.

This clonotype was counted many times. The chain couples TRBV20-1 to TRBJ2-7; 9 nucleotides agree with TRBD2. This CDR3 is 13 amino acids long. The V gene's germline CDR1 is DFQATT and CDR2 SNEGSKA (reference sequence). The CDR3 DNA follows: TGCAGCGCCTCCGGGACTAGCTTATACGAGCAGTACTTC. Its translation is CSASGTSLYEQYF.

This clonotype was recorded at least ten times. This chain joins TRBV19 and TRBJ2-7; no clear D gene. Germline V gives CDR1 LNHDA, CDR2 SQIVND (reference sequence). The length of the CDR3 is 10 residues. The V and J ends lost 11 bases and 4 bases respectively, with 9 bases between them. The CDR3 DNA sequence: TGTGCCTCCCCGGCTTACGAGCAGTACTTC. Protein product: CASPAYEQYF.

The sample holds many counts of this clonotype. The genes are TRBV7-9 and TRBJ1-2; D unclear. The V gene's germline CDR1 is SEHNR and CDR2 FQNEAQ (reference sequence). This CDR3 is 13 amino acids long. V lost 5 bases, J lost 3 bases, and 10 bases lay in between. The CDR3 nucleotides are TGTGCCAGCAGCCCCGGCAGATACTATGGCTACACCTTC. Translated, it gives CASSPGRYYGYTF.

With respect to this clonotype: A much larger clone lies one base from this, so it may be a read error. V and J are TRBV19 and TRBJ2-1; D is undetermined. This CDR3 region has 13 residues. CDR1 and CDR2 from the germline V gene are LNHDA and SQIVND (reference sequence). The V and J ends lost 4 bases and 8 bases respectively, with 12 bases between them. CDR3 residues: CASSRAPGDEQFF. As DNA, the CDR3 is TGTGCCAGTAGTAGGGCCCCTGGCGATGAGCAGTTCTTC.

V is TRBV24-1 and J is TRBJ2-7; tentative D call: TRBD2 (5 bases). Trimming removed 7 bases at V and 2 bases at J, with 17 bases between. CDR1 and CDR2 from the germline V gene are KGHDR and SFDVKD. This CDR3 spans 15 amino acids. The DNA for the CDR3 is TGTGCCACCAGCCCCCTTAGCGACGACCCCTACGAGCAGTACTTC. It is translated as CATSPLSDDPYEQYF.

This clonotype has at least ten counts. The genes are TRBV6-2 or TRBV6-3 and TRBJ2-1; the D gene is possibly TRBD1 (6 bases). Germline V gene data show CDR1 as MNHEY and CDR2 as SVGEGT. V was trimmed by 7 bases and J by 4 bases, leaving 17 bases between them. This CDR3 region has 15 residues. CDR3 in amino acids: CASIVTGYSYNEQFF. CDR3 nucleotides: TGTGCCAGCATTGTGACAGGCTATTCATACAATGAGCAGTTCTTC.

In its sample, this clonotype was seen many times. The V call is TRBV5-6, the J call TRBJ1-1; no reliable D call. Germline V gene lookup returns CDR1 SGHDT and CDR2 YYEEEE. This CDR3 comprises 14 residues. Trimming pared 2 bases from V and 1 base from J, leaving 9 bases between. In DNA form, the CDR3 reads TGTGCCAGCAGCTTTGTTCGGAGGAACACTGAAGCTTTCTTT. It codes for CASSFVRRNTEAFF.

This clonotype was detected many times. The V gene is TRBV5-1, the J gene TRBJ2-7, with D possibly being TRBD2 (6 bases). Trimming removed 1 base from V and 4 bases from J, with 15 bases in between. The CDR3 is 15 residues long. Germline loops: CDR1 SGHRS, CDR2 YFSETQ. The CDR3 loop reads CASSLSTSRIYEQYF. The CDR3 DNA reads TGCGCCAGCAGCTTGTCGACTAGTAGGATTTACGAGCAGTACTTC. Supplemented by reference TRBV5-1 and TRBJ2-7, the full variable domain reads KAGVTQTPRYLIKTRGQQVTLSCSPISGHRSVSWYQQTPGQGLQFLFEYFSETQRNKGNFPGRFSGRQFSNSRSEMNVSTLELGDSALYLCASSLSTSRIYEQYFGPGTRLTVT.

In regard to this clonotype: A far more abundant clone sits one base away, making this likely a read error. The chain is built from TRBV27 and TRBJ1-3; no clear D gene. The CDR3 is 15 amino acids. Germline lookup yields CDR1 MNHEY and CDR2 SMNVEV (reference sequence). This CDR3 reads CASSREIGTGNPIYF. The CDR3 coding sequence is TGTGCCAGCAGCCGGGAGATAGGAACTGGAAACCCCATATATTTT.

V gene TRBV20-1 combines with J gene TRBJ1-3, with D uncertain. This CDR3 contains 14 residues. The germline V gene has CDR1 DFQATT and CDR2 SNEGSKA (reference sequence). The germline V and J ends were trimmed by 0 bases and 2 bases, with 8 bases remaining between them. The CDR3 loop is CSAREGPPGNTIYF. The CDR3 nucleotides are TGCAGTGCTAGAGAAGGGCCGCCTGGAAACACCATATATTTT.

The J gene is TRBJ1-2, the V gene TRBV6-2 or TRBV6-3; D is perhaps TRBD1 (5 bases). This CDR3 is 14 amino acids long. Germline V gene data show CDR1 as MNHEY and CDR2 as SVGEGT. V was trimmed by 4 bases and J by 4 bases, leaving 13 bases between them. The CDR3 region is CASSFLTQGYGYTF. The CDR3, as DNA: TGTGCCAGCAGTTTCCTGACCCAGGGCTATGGCTACACCTTC.

This clonotype was seen many times. J is TRBJ1-1 and V is TRBV30; D is uncertain. V was clipped by 0 bases and J by 7 bases, with 6 bases between them. This CDR3 contains 11 residues. Germline CDR1 reads GTSNPN; CDR2 reads SVGIG (reference sequence). The CDR3 DNA is TGTGCCTGGAGTGTACAAATTGAAGCTTTCTTT. The encoded protein is CAWSVQIEAFF.

This clonotype was recorded many times. The rearrangement links TRBV29-1 to TRBJ2-7; the D is unclear. In germline, CDR1 is SQVTM, CDR2 ANQGSEA. V was shortened by 7 bases and J by 0 bases, with 7 bases between the two germline ends. The CDR3 loop spans 11 amino acids. For the CDR3, the DNA is TGCAGCGCCACGAGCTCCTACGAGCAGTACTTC. Translated, it gives CSATSSYEQYF.

This clonotype was counted ten times or more. J is TRBJ2-1 and V is TRBV11-2, with D perhaps TRBD2 (5 bases). Germline V gene data show CDR1 as SGHAT and CDR2 as FQNNGV. The germline V and J ends were trimmed by 5 bases and 10 bases, with 21 bases remaining between them. The CDR3 totals 15 residues. CDR3 sequence reads: CASSLGVGPSGEQFF. For the CDR3, the DNA is TGTGCCAGCAGCCTAGGCGTCGGCCCCTCGGGGGAGCAGTTCTTC.

With respect to this clonotype: It is likely a read error: a sequence one base away is far more abundant. The chain couples TRBV13 to TRBJ2-2; 7 bases match TRBD1. The CDR3 is made up of 15 amino acids. The germline gives CDR1 PRHDT, CDR2 FYEKMQ (reference sequence). The DNA of the CDR3 is TGTGTCAGCAGCTTACAGGGGCCGAACACCGGGGAGCTGTTTTTT. This sequence encodes CVSSLQGPNTGELFF.

This clonotype was seen at least ten times. The chain joins TRBV5-1 to TRBJ2-7, with D perhaps TRBD1 (5 bases). The germline V gene has CDR1 SGHRS and CDR2 YFSETQ. The ends were cut back, 7 bases at V and 2 bases at J, with 16 bases in the middle. The CDR3 has 14 residues. This CDR3 reads CASGAAGSAYEQYF. The CDR3, as DNA: TGCGCCAGCGGGGCCGCCGGGTCCGCCTACGAGCAGTACTTC.

This clonotype was recorded many times. CDR3 region: CASSLPRGLAGYHTGELFF. DNA of the CDR3: TGTGCCAGCAGTTTACCCCGTGGACTAGCGGGGTATCACACCGGGGAGCTGTTTTTT. The rearrangement joins TRBV28 to TRBJ2-2; 12 bases align to TRBD2. The CDR3 covers 19 residues. The V and J ends lost 2 bases and 3 bases, in that order; junction bases with no gene match: 10. The germline gives CDR1 MDHEN, CDR2 SYDVKM.

In its sample, this clonotype was seen a few times. This chain joins TRBV14 and TRBJ2-3; D uncertain. Deletions cut 2 bases from V and 8 bases from J, with 8 bases between. CDR1 and CDR2 from the germline V gene are SGHDN and FVKESK. The CDR3 runs 12 residues. CDR3 bases: TGTGCCAGCAGCCAAAAACTATCTACGCAGTATTTT. Encoded protein: CASSQKLSTQYF. Based on the CDR3 plus reference TRBV14 and TRBJ2-3, the full variable domain is EAGVTQFPSHSVIEKGQTVTLRCDPISGHDNLYWYRRVMGKEIKFLLHFVKESKQDESGMPNNRFLAERTGGTYSTLKVQPAELEDSGVYFCASSQKLSTQYFGPGTRLTVL.

This clonotype occurred many times. The rearrangement links TRBV6-2 or TRBV6-3 to TRBJ2-2; 11 bases align to TRBD2. Germline V CDR1 and CDR2: MNHEY, SVGEGT. The CDR3 spans 16 residues. With 4 bases clipped from V and 5 bases from J, the junction kept 6 bases outside the gene matches. Here the CDR3 reads CASSFTSGSGTGELFF. The CDR3 coding sequence is TGTGCCAGCAGTTTTACTAGCGGGAGTGGTACCGGGGAGCTGTTTTTT.

This clonotype has at least ten counts. V gene TRBV2 combines with J gene TRBJ2-5; a weak D match, TRBD1 (6 bases). The CDR3 totals 13 residues. The germline CDR1 and CDR2 sequences are SNHLY and FYNNEI. V lost 8 bases and J 1 base, leaving 11 bases between the germline ends. The CDR3 coding sequence is TGTGCCAGCGACTCGGACAGCCAAGAGACCCAGTACTTC. Protein product: CASDSDSQETQYF.

The table lists this clonotype with many counts. The chain combines TRBV24-1 with TRBJ1-5; a possible D gene is TRBD1 (5 bases). V gave up 7 bases and J gave up 4 bases, with 10 bases separating them. This CDR3 has 13 residues. Per the germline V gene, CDR1 is KGHDR and CDR2 is SFDVKD. CDR3 nucleotide sequence: TGTGCCACCAGGGCAGACAGAAATCAGCCCCAGCATTTT. This encodes CATRADRNQPQHF.

This clonotype was observed many times. This rearrangement joins TRBV7-2 to TRBJ2-2; D is ambiguous. Germline values: CDR1 SGHTA, CDR2 FQGNSA. The CDR3 has 15 residues. Trimming took off 2 bases at V and 6 bases at J, with 13 bases between the two ends. The CDR3 protein is CASSLNGGVPGELFF. In DNA, the CDR3 is TGTGCCAGCAGCTTAAATGGTGGGGTCCCCGGGGAGCTGTTTTTT.

This chain connects TRBV11-3 to TRBJ1-2; TRBD1 matches at 9 bases. The junction had 4 bases not matched to a gene; V was cut back by 5 bases and J by 3 bases. The V gene's germline CDR1 is SGHNT and CDR2 YENEEA. The CDR3 sequence is 14 residues long. The CDR3 here is CASSPQGADYGYTF. The CDR3 DNA is TGTGCCAGCAGCCCACAGGGGGCAGACTATGGCTACACCTTC.

This clonotype was found many times. V gene TRBV7-3 combines with J gene TRBJ2-2; TRBD2 aligns across 9 bases. The CDR3 totals 14 residues. Trimming at V came to 10 bases and at J to 2 bases, leaving 5 bases not matched to a gene. The V gene's germline CDR1 is SGHTA and CDR2 FQGTGA. In nucleotides, the CDR3 is TGTGCCACAGGACTAGCGCCTAACACCGGGGAGCTGTTTTTT. This encodes CATGLAPNTGELFF.